The rows below give T cell receptor beta chains drawn from one sample of a study of metastatic and nonmetastatic thyroid tumors. TCRdb re-called clones from the PCR reads using MiXCR. The sample includes around 15,000 clones, roughly a fifth of them seen just once. The specimen was blood. These receptors all stem from a female donor with papillary thyroid cancer or a benign thyroid nodule (not recorded which). Some clones in this sample may be carry-over from other donors' samples. CDR3s include the opening cysteine and the closing phenylalanine or tryptophan.

J: TRBJ1-5; V: TRBV28; CDR3: CASSPLGGVNQPQHF
J: TRBJ2-5; V: TRBV20-1; CDR3: CSAGTSGGRETQYF
J: TRBJ2-3; V: TRBV12-3/TRBV12-4; CDR3: CASSSWATRTQYF
J: TRBJ1-4; V: TRBV4-1; CDR3: CASSRLRTGRFANEKLFF
J: TRBJ1-2; V: TRBV28; CDR3: CASISYDRPNYGYTF
J: TRBJ1-1; V: TRBV19; CDR3: CASSKQGSTEAFF
J: TRBJ2-1; V: TRBV11-2; CDR3: CASSLDTGTSGREYNEQFF
J: TRBJ2-3; V: TRBV11-3; CDR3: CASSPAWITDTQYF
J: TRBJ2-1; V: TRBV24-1; CDR3: CATSGRLGRNEQFF
J: TRBJ2-3; V: TRBV12-3/TRBV12-4; CDR3: CASTSVSGSSDTQYF
J: TRBJ1-2; V: TRBV24-1; CDR3: CATSDRQGYGYTF
J: TRBJ2-7; V: TRBV19; CDR3: CASSLGRTSGNSYEQYF
J: TRBJ1-5; V: TRBV7-2; CDR3: CASSLGGLNQPQHF
J: TRBJ2-3; V: TRBV9; CDR3: CASSSTSGTSTDTQYF
J: TRBJ2-7; V: TRBV6-2/TRBV6-3; CDR3: CASSPSRTEKSYEQYF
J: TRBJ2-7; V: TRBV4-1; CDR3: CASSQVGTGNYEQYF
J: TRBJ1-2; V: TRBV27; CDR3: CASSRNTGPLNYGYTF
J: TRBJ1-6; V: TRBV20-1; CDR3: CSARDLQKGDSPLHF
J: TRBJ2-7; V: TRBV5-5; CDR3: CASSLIGQLNEQYF
J: TRBJ2-3; V: TRBV11-2; CDR3: CASSSGGGPADTQYF
J: TRBJ2-5; V: TRBV18; CDR3: CASSPSASQETQYF
J: TRBJ1-5; V: TRBV28; CDR3: CASGERGFQPQHF
J: TRBJ2-2; V: TRBV7-2; CDR3: CASSLSQTGELFF
J: TRBJ2-5; V: TRBV7-2; CDR3: CASSLGGQETQYF
J: TRBJ2-5; V: TRBV18; CDR3: CASSPRLAGGIEETQYF
J: TRBJ1-5; V: TRBV24-1; CDR3: CATSESGTYSNQPQHF
J: TRBJ2-7; V: TRBV9; CDR3: CASSPQWTSGKYEQYF